Shown below are 18 T cell receptor beta chains from a single sample sequenced in a study. Tregs were sorted as CD4+CD25+CD127-/low cells. TCRdb passed the 5' RACE reads through MiXCR, listing each CDR3 protein once. Here the sample spans 7,100 or so distinct CDR3 sequences, approximately 70% being singletons. The sample consisted of tumor-infiltrating Tregs sorted from the breast tumor. These receptors all stem from a female donor with breast cancer.

Only one count was recorded for this clonotype. This chain links TRBV6-6 with TRBJ2-7; D unresolved. The length of the CDR3 is 11 residues. From germline, CDR1 is MNHNY and CDR2 SVGAGI (reference sequence). Trimming took off 6 bases at V and 4 bases at J, with 7 bases between the two ends. The CDR3 bases are TGTGCCAGCAGCCCGCGGTACGAGCAGTACTTC. Amino acids: CASSPRYEQYF.

The chain links TRBV5-1 to TRBJ2-1, with D possibly being TRBD2 (5 bases). The germline CDR1 and CDR2 sequences are SGHRS and YFSETQ. This CDR3 is 16 amino acids long. V dropped 0 bases and J dropped 0 bases, with 10 bases sitting between them. The CDR3 protein is CASSLVASRSYNEQFF. DNA for the CDR3: TGCGCCAGCAGCTTGGTCGCTAGCCGCTCCTACAATGAGCAGTTCTTC.

V usage is TRBV6-6 and J usage is TRBJ1-6; 9 bases align to TRBD1. This CDR3 is built from 17 residues. Looked up from germline, CDR1 is MNHNY and CDR2 is SVGAGI (reference sequence). V lost 6 bases to trimming and J lost 2 bases; unmatched junction nucleotides: 8. The CDR3 DNA follows: TGTGCCAGCAGCAACAGGGGGCAAGGCCCCTATAATTCACCCCTCCACTTT. Encoded protein: CASSNRGQGPYNSPLHF.

This clonotype was seen more than once but under ten times. This sequence joins TRBV30 and TRBJ1-1; no definite D call. The germline V gene has CDR1 GTSNPN and CDR2 SVGIG (reference sequence). This CDR3 spans 13 amino acids. Trimming cost V 0 bases and J 7 bases, with 12 bases left between them. The CDR3 reads CAWSVGLDDEAFF. The CDR3 nucleotides read TGTGCCTGGAGTGTAGGTCTGGACGATGAAGCTTTCTTT.

The chain uses TRBV6-5 and TRBJ1-5, with 9 bases fitting TRBD1. From germline, CDR1 is MNHEY and CDR2 SVGAGI. With 6 bases clipped from V and 7 bases from J, the junction kept 4 bases outside the gene matches. This CDR3 region has 13 residues. CDR3 in DNA: TGTGCCAGCAGCGGACAGGGGAGGCAGCCCCAGCATTTT. Protein sequence: CASSGQGRQPQHF.

The rearrangement links TRBV12-3 or TRBV12-4 to TRBJ2-7; the D call may be TRBD1 or TRBD2 (5 bases each). CDR3 length equals 14 residues. V was pared by 3 bases and J by 1 base, with 10 bases between. The CDR3 DNA reads TGTGCCAGCAGTTTGAGGGGCGAGTCCTACGAGCAGTACTTC. Translating gives CASSLRGESYEQYF.

The CDR3: CASSLAGAIPSEQFF. CDR3 DNA: TGCGCCAGCAGCTTGGCCGGGGCAATCCCCTCAGAGCAGTTCTTC. The chain uses TRBV5-1 and TRBJ2-1, with D perhaps being TRBD1 or TRBD2 (5 bases each). The germline CDR1 and CDR2 sequences are SGHRS and YFSETQ. The CDR3 is 15 residues long. V shed 0 bases and J shed 10 bases, with 17 bases lying between them.

The rearrangement joins TRBV5-1 to TRBJ2-7, with 7 bases lining up with TRBD1. The V gene end was trimmed by 4 bases and the J gene end by 4 bases; junction bases not matched to a gene: 11. This CDR3 has 15 residues. CDR1 SGHRS and CDR2 YFSETQ come from the germline V gene. For the CDR3, the DNA is TGCGCCAGCAGCCTGCTAGAGGGGGCAGGTTACGAGCAGTACTTC. As protein: CASSLLEGAGYEQYF.

A remark on this clonotype: The junction differs from germline at one of its ends, possibly a read error. The V call is TRBV5-4, the J call TRBJ1-1; unclear D gene. This CDR3 comprises 14 residues. Germline V CDR1 and CDR2: SGHNT, YYREEE (reference sequence). CDR3: CASSSSGRNTETFF. In DNA form, the CDR3 reads TGTGCCAGCAGCTCAAGCGGTAGGAACACTGAAACTTTCTTT.

Only a few counts were recorded for this clonotype. The V gene is TRBV6-5, the J gene TRBJ1-2; D not certain. This CDR3 spans 13 amino acids. Germline lookup yields CDR1 MNHEY and CDR2 SVGAGI. Trimming removed 6 bases at V and 8 bases at J, with 16 bases between. CDR3 nucleotides: TGTGCCAGCAGCGCCCGTGGAGGGCAAGGCTACACCTTC. It translates to CASSARGGQGYTF.

The chain is built from TRBV7-9 and TRBJ2-2, with unresolved D. V was pared by 0 bases and J by 9 bases, with 2 bases between. This CDR3 is built from 11 residues. Per the germline V gene, CDR1 is SEHNR and CDR2 is FQNEAQ (reference sequence). CDR3 loop: CASSLARELFF. The CDR3, as DNA: TGTGCCAGCAGCTTAGCCAGGGAGCTGTTTTTT.

The chain uses TRBV20-1 and TRBJ2-7, with 8 bases that match TRBD2. Germline assignment: CDR1 DFQATT and CDR2 SNEGSKA (reference sequence). The CDR3 runs 16 residues. V was clipped by 4 bases and J by 3 bases; unmatched bases: 14. The CDR3 loop is CSATGPDGREDYEQYF. The CDR3 nucleotides read TGCAGTGCTACCGGTCCCGATGGGCGGGAGGACTACGAGCAGTACTTC.

V usage is TRBV20-1 and J usage is TRBJ2-1; possibly TRBD1 for D (5 bases). Germline V gene lookup returns CDR1 DFQATT and CDR2 SNEGSKA (reference sequence). CDR3 length: 13 residues. V shed 8 bases and J shed 6 bases, with 17 bases lying between them. Here the CDR3 DNA reads TGCAGTCCCCAGGGTCCAGTTCTCAATGAGCAGTTCTTC. It codes for CSPQGPVLNEQFF.

J is TRBJ1-1 and V is TRBV18, with D hard to call. V dropped 1 base and J dropped 1 base, with 7 bases sitting between them. CDR1 and CDR2 from the germline V gene are KGHSH and LQKENI. The length of the CDR3 is 14 residues. In DNA form, the CDR3 reads TGTGCCAGCTCACCACGGCCAGGGAACACTGAAGCTTTCTTT. It yields the protein CASSPRPGNTEAFF.

With regard to this clonotype: One end of the junction fails to match germline, which may point to a read error. This chain uses TRBV29-1 with TRBJ2-5, with 9 bases lining up with TRBD1. CDR3 length: 13 residues. Per the germline V gene, CDR1 is SQVTM and CDR2 is ANQGSEA. The CDR3 sequence: CSVEGTGQETQYF. The CDR3 nucleotides read TGCAGCGTCGAAGGGACAGGGCAAGAGACCCAGTACTTC. Filled out from reference TRBV29-1 and TRBJ2-5, the complete variable domain reads SAVISQKPSRDICQRGTSLTIQCQVDSQVTMMFWYRQQPGQSLTLIATANQGSEATYESGFVIDKFPISRPNLTFSTLTVSNMSPEDSSIYLCSVEGTGQETQYFGPGTRLLVL.

This clonotype was seen a handful of times. The chain joins TRBV7-2 to TRBJ1-2; D not resolved. The CDR3 extends over 15 amino acids. The V and J ends lost 4 bases and 2 bases respectively, with 14 bases between them. Germline V gene lookup returns CDR1 SGHTA and CDR2 FQGNSA. CDR3 loop: CASSSATFGNYGYTF. The CDR3 DNA is TGTGCCAGCAGCTCCGCAACCTTCGGAAACTATGGCTACACCTTC.

This clonotype showed up just once. V is TRBV7-2 and J is TRBJ1-5, with a possible D match to TRBD1 (6 bases). Trimming cost V 5 bases and J 2 bases, with 19 bases left between them. Germline CDR1 reads SGHTA; CDR2 reads FQGNSA. The CDR3 covers 17 residues. In nucleotides, the CDR3 is TGTGCCAGCAGCCCTAGGGGGGGGCGCTTTGGCAATCAGCCCCAGCATTTT. Translating gives CASSPRGGRFGNQPQHF.

The chain has TRBV20-1 and TRBJ2-1, with D unclear. V lost 3 bases and J 6 bases, leaving 18 bases between the germline ends. The CDR3 extends over 15 amino acids. CDR1 is DFQATT, CDR2 SNEGSKA, per germline (reference sequence). The CDR3 coding sequence is TGCAGTGCTAGTCTTCAGGAAGGCCTTGCCAATGAGCAGTTCTTC. This codes for CSASLQEGLANEQFF.